Sequencing of this TCR beta chain was carried out in a study of human T cells and chemical hapten exposure. This clonotype showed up many times. Trimming took 0 bases from V and 2 from J; bases not matched to a gene: 6. The CDR3 contains 19 residues. The germline CDR1 and CDR2 sequences are SEHNR and FQNEAQ (reference sequence). As to time point: pre-sensitization, week 0. Treatment described: therapeutic diphenylcyclopropenone sensitization with weekly scalp DPC. TCRdb fed the RACE reads into MiXCR, producing one record per CDR3 protein. Of some 90,000 distinct CDR3 sequences listed, 8.5% are singletons.

V usage is TRBV7-9 and J usage is TRBJ2-3, with 15 bases fitting TRBD2. Sample: whole blood, taken in connection with sensitization to the hapten diphenylcyclopropenone (DPC). The receptor was derived from a man aged 40-49 years with alopecia areata. Some clones in this sample may be carry-over from other donors' samples. The CDR3 reads CASSLAEGTSGRNTDTQYF. The DNA for the CDR3 is TGTGCCAGCAGCTTAGCCGAAGGGACTAGCGGGAGGAACACAGATACGCAGTATTTT.